The 17 T cell receptor beta chains below come from one sample, sequenced in a study of T cells expressing NK-cell markers. TCRdb reanalyzed the 5' RACE reads and collapses them to one entry per CDR3 protein, without DNA. This listing includes approximately 440,000 distinct CDR3 sequences. Sequences were obtained from blood T cells: a sorted CD56 or NKG2C T cell subset, CD4+ or CD8+ T cells, or bulk PBMC T cells (not recorded which). These receptors were collected from a woman between 45 and 65 years old in good health.

The V and J genes are TRBV6-6 and TRBJ2-7. Germline CDR1 reads MNHNY; CDR2 reads SVGAGI (reference sequence). The CDR3 has 16 residues. CDR3 region: CASSLSPELTLRGQYF.

The rearrangement joins TRBV3-1 to TRBJ2-1; TCRdb indicates TRBD2, and absent DNA this call remains unverified. Germline V CDR1 and CDR2: LGHDT, YNNKEL (reference sequence). The CDR3 covers 14 residues. This CDR3 is CASSQAPGTRTQFF.

The V call is TRBV3-1, the J call TRBJ2-7. Germline loops: CDR1 LGHDT, CDR2 YNNKEL (reference sequence). This CDR3 is built from 11 residues. The chain's CDR3 is CASSQGDEQYF.

V and J are TRBV12-5 and TRBJ2-3; TCRdb picks TRBD1, but there is no DNA to check that call. Looked up from germline, CDR1 is LGHNT and CDR2 is FRNRAP. The length of the CDR3 is 15 residues. CDR3 region: CASGSGSSGTDTQYF.

The J gene is TRBJ2-7, the V gene TRBV10-3; TCRdb's assignment of TRBD1 cannot be checked, as there is no DNA. CDR3 length: 16 residues. CDR1 is ENHRY and CDR2 is SYGVKD in the germline V gene. The CDR3 sequence: CAISEGGGTGLYEQYF.

The chain couples TRBV7-9 to TRBJ2-1; TCRdb indicates TRBD1, and absent DNA this call remains unverified. The CDR3 totals 14 residues. Germline CDR1 SEHNR, CDR2 FQNEAQ (reference sequence). Here the CDR3 reads CASSSPGFTGEQFF.

This CDR3 reads CSVEAEGGTTYEQYF. This chain connects TRBV29-1 to TRBJ2-7; TCRdb's assignment of TRBD2 cannot be checked, as there is no DNA. The CDR3 is 15 residues long. Germline CDR1 SQVTM, CDR2 ANQGSEA.

The chain has TRBV7-9 and TRBJ1-1; TCRdb's D gene call, TRBD1, goes unchecked for lack of DNA. The CDR3 length is 13 residues. CDR1 SEHNR and CDR2 FQNEAQ come from the germline V gene (reference sequence). CDR3 protein: CASSGTGLTEAFF.

V gene TRBV12-3 or TRBV12-4 combines with J gene TRBJ2-3. This CDR3 comprises 15 residues. CDR3 loop: CAYKKNEVFSDTQYF.

The rearrangement links TRBV25-1 to TRBJ2-7; TCRdb designates TRBD2, a call that cannot be tested without DNA. The CDR3 covers 11 residues. The germline gives CDR1 MGHDK, CDR2 SYGVNS. CDR3 loop: CASRRVYEQYF.

This rearrangement joins TRBV24-1 to TRBJ2-1; TCRdb returns TRBD2, unconfirmable since there is no DNA. The CDR3 runs to 14 residues. Germline V gene lookup returns CDR1 KGHDR and CDR2 SFDVKD. Here the CDR3 reads CATSVSGLYNEQFF.

The J gene is TRBJ2-7, the V gene TRBV4-1; TCRdb gives TRBD1 as the D gene, but with no DNA this cannot be confirmed. CDR3 length: 14 residues. Per the germline V gene, CDR1 is MGHRA and CDR2 is YSYEKL. CDR3 protein: CASSQRDREYEQYF.

This chain links TRBV5-1 with TRBJ2-1; checking the TCRdb D call of TRBD2 is not possible without DNA. Germline CDR1 is SGHRS and CDR2 is YFSETQ. The CDR3 is made up of 18 amino acids. CDR3 region: CASSPLTSGMSTGDEQFF. The full variable domain, with the rest looked up from reference TRBV5-1 and TRBJ2-1, is KAGVTQTPRYLIKTRGQQVTLSCSPISGHRSVSWYQQTPGQGLQFLFEYFSETQRNKGNFPGRFSGRQFSNSRSEMNVSTLELGDSALYLCASSPLTSGMSTGDEQFFGPGTRLTVL.

The J gene is TRBJ2-3, the V gene TRBV10-3; checking the TCRdb D call of TRBD2 is not possible without DNA. CDR1 ENHRY and CDR2 SYGVKD come from the germline V gene. The CDR3 sequence is 18 residues long. CDR3: CAISGGSGPFFSTDTQYF.

The chain's CDR3 is CASSGQGWVIQYF. The chain joins TRBV6-1 to TRBJ2-4; TCRdb's D gene call, TRBD1, goes unchecked for lack of DNA. This CDR3 has 13 amino acids. The germline V gene encodes CDR1 MNHNS and CDR2 SASEGT.

The genes are TRBV15 and TRBJ2-7; the TCRdb D gene call, TRBD2, has no DNA to confirm it. The CDR3 consists of 14 residues. Germline V lookup: CDR1 LNHNV, CDR2 YYDKDF (reference sequence). CDR3: CATTNGGPGNEQYF.

The chain joins TRBV11-1 to TRBJ2-1. Germline-derived CDR1 and CDR2 are SGHAT and FQDESV (reference sequence). This CDR3 comprises 14 residues. The CDR3 reads CASRLAGILNEQFF.